Given below is one T cell receptor (beta chain) in context. Antigen: not known. The planned depth of sequencing spanned 1 in 200,000 to 1 in 1 million T cells. Measured with immunoSEQ multiplex PCR; TCRdb has only the in-frame clones, and not every one. The sample carries approximately 32,000 clones, roughly 45% recorded once. This record belongs to a study of cytotoxic CD8 clonotypes in ibrutinib-treated CLL. Study-level information: Overall, 24 responses were partial and 2 complete; following median around 68 months, roughly 15 patients stayed remitted and approximately 12 progressed.

Study conclusions and caveats: Collection times varied between progressing and sustained-remission patients. Clonality rose at ibrutinib response and fell back toward baseline at progression.

This CDR3 has 11 amino acids. Germline V gene lookup returns CDR1 MNHEY and CDR2 SVGAGI. Trimming removed 9 bases from V and 1 base from J, with 6 bases in between. This TCR was recovered from a human donor with chronic lymphocytic leukemia. The sample consisted of PBMCs, taken before ibrutinib treatment. The genes are TRBV6-5 and TRBJ1-1; a possible D gene is TRBD1 (5 bases). This CDR3 is CASGGNTEAFF. The CDR3 bases are TGTGCCAGTGGGGGGAACACTGAAGCTTTCTTT.